The 10 T cell receptor beta chains below come from one sample, sequenced in a study of blood T cell repertoires in COVID-19. Using immunoSEQ multiplex PCR, the repertoire was profiled, and TCRdb retains in-frame clones only, with some absent. The data hold around 110,000 clones, with 75% to 90% observed a single time. The sequenced sample was peripheral blood. The receptors come from a man aged 25 to 40 with acute or convalescent COVID-19.

The chain couples TRBV4-1 to TRBJ2-7; 9 bases match TRBD1. This CDR3 contains 17 residues. Germline CDR1 is MGHRA and CDR2 is YSYEKL. The V gene end was trimmed by 3 bases and the J gene end by 5 bases; junction bases not matched to a gene: 14. In DNA, the CDR3 is TGCGCCAGCAGCCAGCCCGACCCGGGACAGGGTAACCACGAGCAGTACGTC. Its protein is CASSQPDPGQGNHEQYV.

This clone turned up a few times. V is TRBV7-3 and J is TRBJ1-2; 8 bases align to TRBD1. Germline lookup yields CDR1 SGHTA and CDR2 FQGTGA. The CDR3 loop spans 15 amino acids. The V and J ends lost 0 bases and 4 bases, in that order; junction bases with no gene match: 4. The CDR3 nucleotides read TGTGCCAGCAGCTTAACGGGACAGGATGCCTATGGCTACACCTTC. Residues: CASSLTGQDAYGYTF.

The count of this clone is one. This chain joins TRBV27 and TRBJ2-2; D possibly corresponds to TRBD1 (5 bases). This CDR3 contains 15 residues. Trimming stripped 1 base from V and 0 bases from J, with 6 bases between. Germline CDR1 MNHEY, CDR2 SMNVEV (reference sequence). CDR3 residues: CASSLWTPNTGELFF. The CDR3 DNA reads as TGTGCCAGCAGTTTATGGACACCGAACACCGGGGAGCTGTTTTTT.

This clone was seen just once. CDR3 DNA sequence: TGCGCCGCCGGGGGGACGAACACCGGGGAGCTGTTTTTT. It encodes CAAGGTNTGELFF. The chain has TRBV10-1 and TRBJ2-2; 7 positions agree with TRBD2. The V segment lost 11 bases and the J segment 0 bases; nucleotides outside the gene matches: 3. Germline V lookup: CDR1 WNHNN, CDR2 SYGVQD (reference sequence). This CDR3 has 13 amino acids.

The chain uses TRBV30 and TRBJ2-3; 9 nucleotides line up with TRBD1. This CDR3 is 14 amino acids long. The V and J ends lost 2 bases and 4 bases, in that order; junction bases with no gene match: 4. Looked up from germline, CDR1 is GTSNPN and CDR2 is SVGIG (reference sequence). The CDR3: CAWSPGQGPDTQYF. DNA for the CDR3: TGTGCCTGGAGTCCGGGACAGGGCCCAGATACGCAGTATTTT.

This clone has more than one count but fewer than ten. The rearrangement links TRBV6-2 or TRBV6-3 to TRBJ2-2; D unclear. The ends were cut back, 1 base at V and 4 bases at J, with 7 bases in the middle. The CDR3 runs 14 residues. Germline V lookup: CDR1 MNHEY, CDR2 SVGEGT. The CDR3 loop reads CASSYYSLTGELFF. CDR3 DNA: TGTGCCAGCAGTTACTACAGTCTCACCGGGGAGCTGTTTTTT.

This chain uses TRBV3-1 (or the pseudogene TRBV3-2) with TRBJ2-1, with 8 nucleotides matching TRBD1. Trimming cost V 4 bases and J 0 bases; bases outside gene matches: 2. Germline lookup yields CDR1 LGHDT and CDR2 YNNKEL (reference sequence). This CDR3 has 15 residues. The CDR3 DNA reads as TGTGCCAGCAGCCGACAGGGGAGCTCCTACAATGAGCAGTTCTTC. Residues: CASSRQGSSYNEQFF.

J is TRBJ2-3 and V is TRBV5-1; TRBD2 aligns across 13 bases. The V gene end was trimmed by 3 bases and the J gene end by 3 bases; junction bases not matched to a gene: 10. The CDR3 runs 18 residues. Germline V gene data show CDR1 as SGHRS and CDR2 as YFSETQ. The CDR3 region is CASSSLPRTSGGTDTQYF. CDR3 DNA sequence: TGCGCCAGCAGCTCCCTTCCCCGGACTAGCGGGGGTACAGATACGCAGTATTTT.

This clone was detected once. The chain employs TRBV29-1 and TRBJ2-1; 8 bases are a match to TRBD2. Trimming took 0 bases from V and 0 from J; bases not matched to a gene: 7. The CDR3 totals 17 residues. The V gene's germline CDR1 is SQVTM and CDR2 ANQGSEA. The CDR3, as DNA: TGCAGCGTTGAAGATCCGAGCGGGGGTGTCTCCTACAATGAGCAGTTCTTC. Translated, it gives CSVEDPSGGVSYNEQFF.

This clone was picked up one time. The chain recombines TRBV3-1 (or the pseudogene TRBV3-2) with TRBJ2-4, with 7 bases matching TRBD2. The CDR3 loop spans 12 amino acids. Germline CDR1 is LGHDT and CDR2 is YNNKEL (reference sequence). V trimming: 0 bases; J trimming: 12 bases; junction bases outside the gene matches: 2. The CDR3 protein is CASSQDWTSQYF. CDR3 DNA: TGTGCCAGCAGCCAAGATTGGACTAGTCAGTACTTC.